This TCR beta chain was captured in a study of T cell responses to AZD1222 COVID-19 vaccine. Whole-study results and caveats: The peak T cell response came first, and repertoires were sampled only after it.

The ends lost 3 bases at V and 2 bases at J; junction bases unmatched: 4. Germline V lookup: CDR1 MDHEN, CDR2 SYDVKM. The CDR3 has 15 amino acids. On this clone: Its target is unknown.

Libraries were prepared by immunoSEQ multiplex PCR; TCRdb keeps only in-frame clonotypes and omits some of them. The data contain approximately 120,000 clones, 90% of them seen just once; the ten biggest clones take up around 4.5%. Sequenced material: peripheral blood, taken on day 0 of MenACWY control vaccination. J is TRBJ2-3 and V is TRBV28, with 8 bases lining up with TRBD1. The origin of this receptor is an adult in good health. The CDR3 nucleotides are TGTGCCAGCAGTTTCTCTCAGGGGGCCACAGATACGCAGTATTTT. This translates into CASSFSQGATDTQYF.